This T cell receptor (beta chain) was captured in a study of blood T cells in healthy people across ages. As for the study in general: Per every two T cells, about one barcoded beta molecule was captured by template switching.

Through a sample-barcoded 5' primer and a J-beta primer mix, a second PCR was run for about 6 to 11 cycles. TCRdb called the 5' RACE reads again in MiXCR, with one record for every CDR3 protein. The sample lists 650,000 to 900,000 distinct CDR3 sequences, approximately 67% occurring once. Of note for this clonotype: Its target is unknown.

Germline V gene lookup returns CDR1 SGHTA and CDR2 FQGNSA. This CDR3 has 15 residues. The J segment lost 0 bases and the V segment lost 5 bases, leaving 4 bases of the junction unmatched. Study conclusions and caveats: The study found TCR beta diversity correlated strongly with naive T cell percentage. There was no known CMV status for donors, so expanded clonotype changes were possibly confounded. Diversity was estimated from one million T cells, and these estimates were considered underestimates.

V and J are TRBV7-2 and TRBJ2-3; TRBD2 matches at 8 bases. Sequenced input: blood. The source is a man aged 25-45 years in good health. CDR3 region: CASSMGLGSTDTQYF. CDR3 in DNA: TGTGCCAGCAGCATGGGACTAGGGAGCACAGATACGCAGTATTTT.